Following are 27 T cell receptor beta chains from one sample sequenced in a study of control samples from healthy donors and cancer patients. Only in-frame clones appear in the TCRdb table, and some are missing; sequencing was by immunoSEQ multiplex PCR. The sample holds 150,000 to 200,000 clones, 85% to 95% seen once. The sequencing sample was made of blood. Receptor source: a young woman in good health.

The chain recombines TRBV18 with TRBJ1-2; tentative D call: TRBD1 (6 bases). The CDR3 runs 14 residues. CDR1 KGHSH and CDR2 LQKENI come from the germline V gene. V lost 5 bases, J lost 5 bases, and 15 bases lay in between. The CDR3 sequence is CASSKNRDGYGYTF. The CDR3, as DNA: TGTGCCAGCTCAAAGAACAGGGACGGGTATGGCTACACCTTC.

CDR3 DNA sequence: TGTGCCAGCAGTGATGAGGCTCCGGGAGGGCAGTTCTTC. This encodes CASSDEAPGGQFF. The chain recombines TRBV2 with TRBJ2-1; 7 nucleotides match TRBD2. CDR1 is SNHLY and CDR2 is FYNNEI in the germline V gene. Trimming at V came to 3 bases and at J to 12 bases, leaving 8 bases not matched to a gene. This CDR3 is 13 amino acids long.

The gene calls are TRBV6-5 and TRBJ1-2; D remains unclear. Germline V gene lookup returns CDR1 MNHEY and CDR2 SVGAGI. This CDR3 is 13 amino acids long. V was pared by 0 bases and J by 6 bases, with 8 bases between. The CDR3 DNA reads as TGTGCCAGCAGTTACTCGTCCGGAGATGGCTACACCTTC. Residues: CASSYSSGDGYTF.

V gene TRBV5-1 combines with J gene TRBJ1-3; D gene ambiguous. CDR1 and CDR2 (germline): SGHRS, YFSETQ. CDR3 length: 15 residues. V shed 7 bases and J shed 6 bases, with 20 bases lying between them. The CDR3 DNA reads as TGCGCCAGCGGGCTCGACGGGCAATTAGAAAACACCATATATTTT. It encodes CASGLDGQLENTIYF.

This chain joins TRBV5-1 and TRBJ2-1; TRBD1 is a possible D gene (5 bases). Germline CDR1 reads SGHRS; CDR2 reads YFSETQ. V was cut by 4 bases and J by 5 bases, with 16 bases left in between. CDR3 size: 15 residues. The CDR3 nucleotides read TGCGCCAGCAGCGGCTCTCTGCGACAGAACAATGAGCAGTTCTTC. Translating it yields CASSGSLRQNNEQFF.

The V and J genes are TRBV27 and TRBJ1-3, with no clear D. Germline V lookup: CDR1 MNHEY, CDR2 SMNVEV (reference sequence). V was trimmed by 8 bases and J by 6 bases, leaving 2 bases between them. The CDR3 contains 9 residues. DNA of the CDR3: TGTGCCAGCCCAAACACCATATATTTT. It translates to CASPNTIYF.

J is TRBJ1-2 and V is TRBV5-6; D is ambiguous. The CDR3 is 15 residues long. The germline CDR1 and CDR2 sequences are SGHDT and YYEEEE. Trimming shortened V by 6 bases and J by 5 bases, and 20 bases separated the two germline ends. Here the CDR3 reads CASTNDLGRLYGYTF. The CDR3 nucleotides read TGTGCCAGCACCAATGACCTTGGACGGTTATATGGCTACACCTTC. Filled out from reference TRBV5-6 and TRBJ1-2, the complete variable domain reads DAGVTQSPTHLIKTRGQQVTLRCSPKSGHDTVSWYQQALGQGPQFIFQYYEEEERQRGNFPDRFSGHQFPNYSSELNVNALLLGDSALYLCASTNDLGRLYGYTFGSGTRLTVV.

The V gene is TRBV19, the J gene TRBJ1-5; D unclear. Germline V gene data show CDR1 as LNHDA and CDR2 as SQIVND (reference sequence). The CDR3 contains 17 residues. Trimming took 3 bases from V and 4 from J, leaving 19 bases between them. This chain's CDR3 is CASSISRQAAPNQPQHF. The CDR3 DNA sequence: TGTGCCAGTAGTATTTCCCGACAAGCCGCTCCTAATCAGCCCCAGCATTTT. Full variable domain (remainder filled in from reference TRBV19 and TRBJ1-5): DGGITQSPKYLFRKEGQNVTLSCEQNLNHDAMYWYRQDPGQGLRLIYYSQIVNDFQKGDIAEGYSVSREKKESFPLTVTSAQKNPTAFYLCASSISRQAAPNQPQHFGDGTRLSIL.

The chain employs TRBV7-2 and TRBJ2-5; D call uncertain. Germline assignment: CDR1 SGHTA and CDR2 FQGNSA. Trimming took 3 bases from V and 1 from J, leaving 6 bases between them. This CDR3 has 13 residues. In DNA form, the CDR3 reads TGTGCCAGCAGCTTGACGGTCCAAGAGACCCAGTACTTC. Its protein product is CASSLTVQETQYF.

The genes are TRBV2 and TRBJ1-1; D remains unclear. The germline V and J ends were trimmed by 4 bases and 2 bases, with 11 bases remaining between them. Germline V CDR1 and CDR2: SNHLY, FYNNEI. The CDR3 runs 14 residues. In DNA, the CDR3 is TGTGCCAGCAGTGGGGAGGGAATCAACACTGAAGCTTTCTTT. Translated: CASSGEGINTEAFF.

The gene calls are TRBV5-1 and TRBJ1-4; D unclear. Trimming took 4 bases from V and 7 from J, leaving 23 bases between them. Germline-derived CDR1 and CDR2 are SGHRS and YFSETQ. The CDR3 has 17 residues. The CDR3 nucleotides are TGCGCCAGCAGCCTACCGGCGGGCTCTTCGGGGATTGAAAAACTGTTTTTT. This gives the protein CASSLPAGSSGIEKLFF.

The chain has TRBV27 and TRBJ1-1; TRBD1 agrees at 8 bases. V dropped 8 bases and J dropped 4; count of bases not matched to a gene: 6. From germline, CDR1 is MNHEY and CDR2 SMNVEV (reference sequence). The CDR3 consists of 13 residues. The chain's CDR3 is CASRTGLGTEAFF. The CDR3 nucleotides are TGTGCCAGCCGGACAGGGCTGGGCACTGAAGCTTTCTTT.

This chain uses TRBV5-6 with TRBJ1-3; a possible D gene is TRBD1 (5 bases). In germline, CDR1 is SGHDT, CDR2 YYEEEE. The CDR3 is 13 amino acids. The V gene lost 2 bases and the J gene lost 6 bases, with 9 bases spanning the gap. CDR3 amino acids: CASSFGGVNTIYF. The CDR3 DNA is TGTGCCAGCAGCTTCGGGGGAGTAAACACCATATATTTT.

The gene calls are TRBV2 and TRBJ2-1; TRBD1 might be the D (5 bases). The CDR3 contains 13 residues. CDR1 and CDR2 from the germline V gene are SNHLY and FYNNEI. Trimming shortened V by 5 bases and J by 4 bases, and 9 bases separated the two germline ends. The CDR3 protein is CASSLQVYNEQFF. CDR3 nucleotides: TGTGCCAGCAGTTTACAGGTATACAATGAGCAGTTCTTC.

The rearrangement links TRBV11-2 to TRBJ1-6, with 8 nucleotides matching TRBD1. The germline gives CDR1 SGHAT, CDR2 FQNNGV. Trimming took 4 bases from V and 0 from J; bases not matched to a gene: 5. This CDR3 contains 17 residues. The chain's CDR3 is CASSYQGASSYNSPLHF. The CDR3 DNA reads as TGTGCCAGCAGCTATCAGGGGGCAAGCTCCTATAATTCACCCCTCCACTTT.

The chain links TRBV28 to TRBJ2-2; TRBD1 matches at 7 bases. V gave up 7 bases and J gave up 3 bases; unmatched junction bases: 8. This CDR3 spans 15 amino acids. Germline V lookup: CDR1 MDHEN, CDR2 SYDVKM. The CDR3 spells CASTLIDRDTGELFF. The DNA for the CDR3 is TGTGCCAGCACCCTAATCGACAGGGACACCGGGGAGCTGTTTTTT.

This clone was picked up one time. The chain links TRBV2 to TRBJ2-3; no clear D. V lost 5 bases to trimming and J lost 0 bases, with 15 bases between them. Germline-derived CDR1 and CDR2 are SNHLY and FYNNEI. The CDR3 is 16 amino acids. The CDR3 DNA is TGTGCCAGCAGTAAGATAAGGGTCGTGAGCACAGATACGCAGTATTTT. This gives the protein CASSKIRVVSTDTQYF. Looking up the rest from reference TRBV2 and TRBJ2-3 gives the full variable domain: EPEVTQTPSHQVTQMGQEVILRCVPISNHLYFYWYRQILGQKVEFLVSFYNNEISEKSEIFDDQFSVERPDGSNFTLKIRSTKLEDSAMYFCASSKIRVVSTDTQYFGPGTRLTVL.

The genes are TRBV15 and TRBJ2-1; 10 nucleotides align to TRBD2. The J segment lost 1 base and the V segment lost 10 bases, leaving 19 bases of the junction unmatched. Germline CDR1 reads LNHNV; CDR2 reads YYDKDF (reference sequence). The CDR3 runs 19 residues. The CDR3 nucleotides are TGTGCCATCGAGAGTCTAGCGGGGGACCCACCAGGGTCCTACAATGAGCAGTTCTTC. Protein product: CAIESLAGDPPGSYNEQFF.

The CDR3 sequence is CASRPGSWGRSPDYGYTF. The CDR3 nucleotides read TGTGCCAGTAGACCAGGGTCCTGGGGACGGAGCCCAGATTATGGCTACACCTTC. The chain recombines TRBV19 with TRBJ1-2, with D possibly TRBD1 on 5 matching bases. This CDR3 contains 18 residues. The V end lost 6 bases, the J end lost 5 bases, and 28 bases lay between the germline ends. In germline, CDR1 is LNHDA, CDR2 SQIVND (reference sequence).

V usage is TRBV11-2 and J usage is TRBJ2-7; D call uncertain. The CDR3 loop spans 14 amino acids. Trimming shortened V by 5 bases and J by 2 bases, and 13 bases separated the two germline ends. Germline CDR1 and CDR2: SGHAT and FQNNGV. Here the CDR3 DNA reads TGTGCCAGCAGCCCTACTCTCGATACCTACGAGCAGTACTTC. Protein: CASSPTLDTYEQYF.

V gene TRBV7-3 combines with J gene TRBJ2-1, with D tentatively TRBD2 (5 bases). Trimming removed 4 bases at V and 5 bases at J, with 12 bases between. Germline V lookup: CDR1 SGHTA, CDR2 FQGTGA. The CDR3 is 14 residues long. CDR3 protein: CASSSGLANNEQFF. In DNA form, the CDR3 reads TGTGCCAGCAGCTCTGGGCTAGCTAACAATGAGCAGTTCTTC. The full variable domain, with the rest looked up from reference TRBV7-3 and TRBJ2-1, is GAGVSQTPSNKVTEKGKYVELRCDPISGHTALYWYRQSLGQGPEFLIYFQGTGAADDSGLPNDRFFAVRPEGSVSTLKIQRTERGDSAVYLCASSSGLANNEQFFGPGTRLTVL.

The rearrangement links TRBV19 to TRBJ1-4; no clear D. The CDR3 spans 11 residues. Germline loops: CDR1 LNHDA, CDR2 SQIVND (reference sequence). Trimming shortened V by 8 bases and J by 4 bases, and 5 bases separated the two germline ends. DNA of the CDR3: TGTGCCAGTGGCATTAATGAAAAACTGTTTTTT. Translating gives CASGINEKLFF.

CDR3 in DNA: TGCAGCGTTTCCGGGACAGGGGGCTACGAGCAGTACTTC. Translating it yields CSVSGTGGYEQYF. The chain recombines TRBV29-1 with TRBJ2-7; 11 nucleotides agree with TRBD1. The CDR3 totals 13 residues. CDR1 is SQVTM and CDR2 is ANQGSEA in the germline V gene. Trimming removed 5 bases from V and 3 bases from J; junction bases left unmatched: 3.

V and J are TRBV7-9 and TRBJ1-4; TRBD1 matches 8 bases. The CDR3 contains 16 residues. J lost 1 base, V lost 1 base, and 2 bases had no gene match. Germline V gene data show CDR1 as SEHNR and CDR2 as FQNEAQ (reference sequence). This CDR3 reads CASSLGTGRTNEKLFF. The CDR3 DNA is TGTGCCAGCAGCTTAGGGACAGGGCGAACTAATGAAAAACTGTTTTTT.

This chain uses TRBV5-1 with TRBJ1-1, with D perhaps TRBD1 (5 bases). Germline CDR1 and CDR2: SGHRS and YFSETQ. This CDR3 has 16 residues. The V gene lost 1 base and the J gene lost 8 bases, with 21 bases spanning the gap. For the CDR3, the DNA is TGCGCCAGCAGCTTGTGGGGGAGCGGGCCATCTTGGGAAGCTTTCTTT. Amino acids: CASSLWGSGPSWEAFF.

This chain links TRBV5-1 with TRBJ1-2; the D is unclear. This CDR3 spans 13 amino acids. Germline CDR1 SGHRS, CDR2 YFSETQ. Deletions cut 2 bases from V and 3 bases from J, with 8 bases between. CDR3 coding DNA: TGCGCCAGCAGCTTAACGGCCGACTATGGCTACACCTTC. Amino acids: CASSLTADYGYTF.

V and J are TRBV3-1 (or the pseudogene TRBV3-2) and TRBJ2-7, with D uncertain. Looked up from germline, CDR1 is LGHDT and CDR2 is YNNKEL (reference sequence). V dropped 6 bases and J dropped 0 bases, with 12 bases sitting between them. The CDR3 covers 14 residues. The CDR3 is CASSPQGLSYEQYF. CDR3 coding DNA: TGTGCCAGCAGTCCCCAAGGCCTCTCCTACGAGCAGTACTTC.